These 8 T cell receptor beta chains originate from one sample sequenced in a study of PD-L1 blockade in urothelial cancer. Libraries were prepared by immunoSEQ multiplex PCR; TCRdb keeps only in-frame clonotypes and omits some of them. The table includes tens of thousands of clones, over 70% detected once. Specimen: PBMCs, collected around atezolizumab (anti-PD-L1) treatment. These receptors were taken from a man aged 70-80 years with urothelial cancer.

The chain has TRBV9 and TRBJ1-2; 9 bases align to TRBD1. Per germline, CDR1 SGDLS and CDR2 YYNGEE. The CDR3 totals 15 residues. Trimming cost V 0 bases and J 4 bases; bases outside gene matches: 4. The CDR3 DNA follows: TGTGCCAGCAGCGTAGAAACAGGGGGCCCCTATGGCTACACCTTC. Protein sequence: CASSVETGGPYGYTF.

This chain links TRBV4-3 with TRBJ2-7; perhaps TRBD2 as D (7 bases). CDR1 and CDR2 from the germline V gene are LGHNA and YSLEER. The CDR3 spans 13 residues. V gave up 0 bases and J gave up 7 bases, with 10 bases separating them. The CDR3: CASSQEGGGEQYF. CDR3 bases: TGCGCCAGCAGCCAAGAGGGAGGGGGTGAGCAGTACTTC.

The chain uses TRBV2 and TRBJ2-7, with D hard to call. V shed 4 bases and J shed 4 bases, with 11 bases lying between them. The CDR3 has 13 residues. Per the germline V gene, CDR1 is SNHLY and CDR2 is FYNNEI. CDR3 DNA: TGTGCCAGCAGTGGAACTATGGCGTACGAGCAGTACTTC. Its protein product is CASSGTMAYEQYF.

J is TRBJ2-5 and V is TRBV7-2; TRBD1 matches at 7 bases. With V trimmed by 3 bases and J by 4 bases, 5 bases remained unmatched. The CDR3 spans 14 residues. Germline CDR1 is SGHTA and CDR2 is FQGNSA. The CDR3, as DNA: TGTGCCAGCAGCTTGTACTCAGGGGGAGAGACCCAGTACTTC. This encodes CASSLYSGGETQYF. Together with reference TRBV7-2 and TRBJ2-5, the CDR3 gives the full variable domain: GAGVSQSPSNKVTEKGKDVELRCDPISGHTALYWYRQSLGQGLEFLIYFQGNSAPDKSGLPSDRFSAERTGGSVSTLTIQRTQQEDSAVYLCASSLYSGGETQYFGPGTRLLVL.

Only one count was recorded for this clone. The chain couples TRBV6-5 to TRBJ1-2; D may be TRBD1 (6 bases). Trimming stripped 0 bases from V and 8 bases from J, with 16 bases between. The CDR3 is 15 amino acids. Germline CDR1 and CDR2: MNHEY and SVGAGI. CDR3 protein: CASSYSRDTRGGYTF. The CDR3 DNA follows: TGTGCCAGCAGTTACTCGAGGGACACAAGAGGAGGCTACACCTTC.

The J gene is TRBJ2-3, the V gene TRBV4-2; 16 bases are a match to TRBD2. The CDR3 extends over 19 amino acids. Per the germline V gene, CDR1 is LGHNA and CDR2 is YNFKEQ. The ends lost 3 bases at V and 2 bases at J; junction bases unmatched: 8. The CDR3 region is CASSQLGTSGRAVTDTQYF. The CDR3 coding sequence is TGTGCCAGCAGCCAGTTGGGGACTAGCGGGAGGGCCGTCACAGATACGCAGTATTTT.

This sequence joins TRBV5-1 and TRBJ2-7, with TRBD1 matching over 8 bases. Trimming at V came to 2 bases and at J to 6 bases, leaving 7 bases not matched to a gene. This CDR3 is 14 amino acids long. CDR1 and CDR2 (germline): SGHRS, YFSETQ. CDR3: CASSFLHGQGEQYF. The CDR3 bases are TGCGCCAGCAGCTTCCTTCACGGACAGGGCGAGCAGTACTTC. The whole variable domain, remainder taken from reference TRBV5-1 and TRBJ2-7, is KAGVTQTPRYLIKTRGQQVTLSCSPISGHRSVSWYQQTPGQGLQFLFEYFSETQRNKGNFPGRFSGRQFSNSRSEMNVSTLELGDSALYLCASSFLHGQGEQYFGPGTRLTVT.

V gene TRBV6-5 combines with J gene TRBJ1-2; D perhaps matches TRBD1 (5 bases). CDR1 and CDR2 (germline): MNHEY, SVGAGI. The CDR3 sequence is 14 residues long. Trimming stripped 7 bases from V and 1 base from J, with 13 bases between. This chain's CDR3 is CASTLGRGNYGYTF. CDR3 nucleotide sequence: TGTGCCAGCACCCTAGGGAGGGGTAACTATGGCTACACCTTC.